This paragraph covers one T cell receptor (beta chain) sequence. Germline V CDR1 and CDR2: SGHAT, FQNNGV. CDR3 length equals 14 residues. Trimming shortened V by 5 bases and J by 7 bases, and 18 bases separated the two germline ends. The sample originates from a study of PD-1 blockade in classical Hodgkin lymphoma. Sample time point: cycle 4 day 1 (C4D1), after 5 to 7 weeks of nivolumab. There was relapse after autologous stem cell transplantation in every patient, and there was variation in brentuximab vedotin exposure. TCRdb's table, derived via immunoSEQ multiplex PCR, lists solely in-frame clones and lacks some. The sample records about 90,000 clones, just over 90% being singletons.

This sequence originates from a human donor with classical Hodgkin lymphoma. V gene TRBV11-2 combines with J gene TRBJ2-7; D may be TRBD1 or TRBD2 (6 bases each). The sequencing here drew on peripheral blood mononuclear cells (PBMCs), taken before the fourth cycle of nivolumab. The CDR3 DNA is TGTGCCAGCAGCCCCCGGGGGCCGGATGGGGAGCAGTACTTC. This encodes CASSPRGPDGEQYF.